This entry features one TCR beta chain sequence. The authors' processing: Amplified reference gene primers provided the basis for estimating nucleated cell counts. Only in-frame clones appear in the TCRdb table, and some are missing; sequencing was by immunoSEQ multiplex PCR. V, J and clone size derive from that table, while D and trimming were established from the DNA sequence. The sample carries about 74,000 clones, about nine tenths recorded once. This sample is drawn from a study of blood T cell repertoires in COVID-19. V was clipped by 3 bases and J by 4 bases, with 12 bases between them. The CDR3 totals 14 residues. Germline loops: CDR1 LNHDA, CDR2 SQIVND (reference sequence).

The chain carries TRBV19 and TRBJ1-2, with D tentatively TRBD1 (6 bases). This receptor was identified in a man over 45 with acute or convalescent COVID-19. The sequenced sample was peripheral blood. CDR3 DNA: TGTGCCAGTAGTATTGCCGGACAGACCTATGGCTACACCTTC. Its translation is CASSIAGQTYGYTF.